Listed here is a single T cell receptor (beta chain). Its matching antigen is unknown. Trimming at V came to 5 bases and at J to 1 base, leaving 7 bases not matched to a gene. The V gene's germline CDR1 is SQVTM and CDR2 ANQGSEA. This CDR3 spans 15 amino acids. The time point was: pretreatment peripheral blood. Generated by immunoSEQ multiplex PCR, the TCRdb table keeps only in-frame clones and is missing some. The sample holds about 70,000 clones, roughly 90% seen once. These data belong to a study of PD-L1 blockade in urothelial cancer. Study-level results: Pretreatment blood TCR clonality under the median forecast improved survival.

The gene calls are TRBV29-1 and TRBJ2-5; 10 nucleotides match TRBD2. The sample consisted of PBMCs, taken around atezolizumab (anti-PD-L1) treatment. This receptor was obtained from a man between 65 and 85 years old with urothelial cancer. The CDR3 DNA reads TGCAGCGTTCGGTGGACTAGCGGAACCCAAGAGACCCAGTACTTC. Translation gives CSVRWTSGTQETQYF.